These 14 T cell receptor beta chains share one sample of origin, sequenced in a study of blood T cell repertoires in COVID-19. The repertoire was sequenced with immunoSEQ multiplex PCR; TCRdb's copy has only in-frame clones and lacks some. In the table there are 450,000 to 500,000 clones, around 90% of which are singletons. The specimen was PBMCs or T cells enriched from blood (not recorded which). Receptor source: a woman younger than 30 who had recovered from COVID-19.

The chain couples TRBV5-4 to TRBJ2-3, with D perhaps TRBD2 (6 bases). This CDR3 has 16 amino acids. The germline gives CDR1 SGHNT, CDR2 YYREEE (reference sequence). Trimming cost V 4 bases and J 2 bases, with 17 bases left between them. CDR3 bases: TGTGCCAGCAGCGGCGGGACCCACTCGATCACAGATACGCAGTATTTT. Its translation is CASSGGTHSITDTQYF.

The genes are TRBV2 and TRBJ1-2; D might be TRBD1 (5 bases). CDR3 length: 15 amino acids. The germline gives CDR1 SNHLY, CDR2 FYNNEI. Trimming left V 6 bases short and J 8 bases short, with 22 bases between. This CDR3 is CASSERGPGLEGYTF. CDR3 DNA sequence: TGTGCCAGCAGCGAAAGGGGTCCAGGGCTCGAGGGCTACACCTTC.

V and J are TRBV4-1 and TRBJ1-5, with D perhaps TRBD1 (6 bases). The V gene lost 0 bases and the J gene lost 1 base, with 7 bases spanning the gap. The germline V gene has CDR1 MGHRA and CDR2 YSYEKL. This CDR3 is 15 amino acids long. In nucleotides, the CDR3 is TGCGCCAGCAGCCAAGATGGACAGAGCAATCAGCCCCAGCATTTT. It encodes CASSQDGQSNQPQHF.

The chain carries TRBV2 and TRBJ1-2; D gene ambiguous. This CDR3 has 11 amino acids. Germline V gene sequence: CDR1 SNHLY, CDR2 FYNNEI. V dropped 10 bases and J dropped 4 bases, with 10 bases sitting between them. The CDR3 sequence: CAIPGAYGYTF. CDR3 nucleotide sequence: TGTGCCATCCCGGGAGCCTATGGCTACACCTTC.

CDR3 region: CASSAPVADLTDTQYF. In DNA form, the CDR3 reads TGTGCCAGCAGCGCCCCGGTAGCGGACCTCACAGATACGCAGTATTTT. The rearrangement joins TRBV9 to TRBJ2-3; D perhaps matches TRBD2 (6 bases). This CDR3 is 16 amino acids long. The germline V gene has CDR1 SGDLS and CDR2 YYNGEE. V was shortened by 3 bases and J by 2 bases, with 16 bases between the two germline ends.

This clone came up once. V usage is TRBV2 and J usage is TRBJ2-1, with 8 bases identical to TRBD1. V gave up 2 bases and J gave up 1 base; unmatched junction bases: 1. Germline loops: CDR1 SNHLY, CDR2 FYNNEI. The CDR3 is 15 residues long. In DNA form, the CDR3 reads TGTGCCAGCAGTGAACAGGGGGCATCCTACAATGAGCAGTTCTTC. Amino acids: CASSEQGASYNEQFF.

This sequence joins TRBV19 and TRBJ1-2, with TRBD1 matching over 8 bases. With V trimmed by 10 bases and J by 8 bases, 9 bases remained unmatched. Germline CDR1 reads LNHDA; CDR2 reads SQIVND (reference sequence). The CDR3 has 12 residues. CDR3 sequence: CATSDRGAGYTF. The CDR3 nucleotides are TGTGCCACCTCCGACAGGGGAGCCGGCTACACCTTC.

The gene calls are TRBV19 and TRBJ2-1; D unclear. V gave up 3 bases and J gave up 1 base, with 7 bases separating them. CDR1 and CDR2 (germline): LNHDA, SQIVND (reference sequence). The CDR3 has 14 amino acids. CDR3 coding DNA: TGTGCCAGTAGTATCGAGAGGTCCTACAATGAGCAGTTCTTC. Residues: CASSIERSYNEQFF.

This chain uses TRBV29-1 with TRBJ2-5; 10 bases fit TRBD2. CDR1 is SQVTM, CDR2 ANQGSEA, per germline. The CDR3 sequence is 15 residues long. The trim removed 1 base at V and 1 base at J, leaving 3 bases unmatched. This chain's CDR3 is CSVEVLAGIQETQYF. The CDR3 bases are TGCAGCGTTGAAGTACTAGCGGGGATCCAAGAGACCCAGTACTTC.

V gene TRBV7-8 combines with J gene TRBJ1-5; 7 bases fit TRBD1. Germline-derived CDR1 and CDR2 are SGHVS and FQNEAQ. This CDR3 is 15 amino acids long. Unmatched junction bases numbered 5, after V lost 4 bases and J lost 2 bases. CDR3 in amino acids: CASSSTGVGNQPQHF. The DNA of the CDR3 is TGTGCCAGCAGCTCCACAGGGGTGGGCAATCAGCCCCAGCATTTT.

CDR3 DNA sequence: TGTGCCAGCACCGCCAGACAGGGGGAGGAAAAAAAACTGTTTTTT. This sequence encodes CASTARQGEEKKLFF. The chain combines TRBV2 with TRBJ1-4; 9 bases line up with TRBD1. The CDR3 loop spans 15 amino acids. Trimming at V came to 7 bases and at J to 9 bases, leaving 12 bases not matched to a gene. The V gene's germline CDR1 is SNHLY and CDR2 FYNNEI.

The CDR3 loop is CASSQRAGLAGGTGELFF. The CDR3 region has the DNA TGTGCCAGCAGCCAACGGGCAGGACTAGCGGGCGGCACCGGGGAGCTGTTTTTT. The chain couples TRBV3-1 (or the pseudogene TRBV3-2) to TRBJ2-2, with 11 bases that match TRBD2. V shed 2 bases and J 4 bases; nucleotides not matched to a gene: 9. Germline values: CDR1 LGHDT, CDR2 YNNKEL (reference sequence). CDR3 length equals 18 residues.

This clone appeared once. V and J are TRBV29-1 and TRBJ2-3; TRBD1 aligns across 7 bases. Germline lookup yields CDR1 SQVTM and CDR2 ANQGSEA. CDR3 length equals 13 residues. Trimming cost V 4 bases and J 6 bases; bases outside gene matches: 7. CDR3 bases: TGCAGCGTTGTTAGAGGGGGCGAGGATACGCAGTATTTT. Its translation: CSVVRGGEDTQYF.

The J gene is TRBJ2-1, the V gene TRBV30; a weak D match, TRBD1 (6 bases). V lost 5 bases to trimming and J lost 7 bases, with 21 bases between them. From germline, CDR1 is GTSNPN and CDR2 SVGIG (reference sequence). The CDR3 is 15 amino acids. CDR3 nucleotide sequence: TGTGCCTGGGGGGGTGGACAGCTAGAAACGAATGAGCAGTTCTTC. It is translated as CAWGGGQLETNEQFF.